This T cell receptor (gamma chain) originates from a study of Vδ1+ human thymocytes. Study-wide points: TRG sequences recurred across donors, whereas TRD sequences stayed essentially private. Thymic TRG and TRD repertoires appeared highly polyclonal, with Gaussian CDR3 length distributions. Thymic delta-chain repertoires held approximately 20% Vdelta2 sequences and few Vdelta3, despite high sort purity.

This CDR3 is built from 13 residues. CDR1 and CDR2 from the germline V gene are EGSNGY and YDSYNSKV. Extracted RNA was reverse transcribed into cDNA. The CDR3 regions were amplified by multiplex PCR from V-gene primers to a constant-region primer. TCRdb used CATT to re-call clones from the multiplex PCR reads. The data show tens of thousands of gamma-chain clones, 20% to 25% seen once. In regard to this clone: Its antigen is as yet unknown. The junction differs from germline at one of its ends, possibly a read error.

Thymocytes were sorted as CD3+ TCRVdelta1+ TCRVdelta2- after alphabeta T cell depletion. Vdelta1+ thymocyte sorts reached between about 98% and 99.6% purity. Input material: Vdelta1+ gamma-delta thymocytes from the thymus. Subset here: FACS-sorted CD3+ TCRalphabeta- TCRVdelta1+ TCRVdelta2- thymocytes. The source of this sequence is a girl in the first two years of life who had congenital heart surgery. The chain joins TRGV2 to TRGJ1 or TRGJ2. The CDR3 DNA is TGCGCCACCTGGGACGGGCCCAGGAGGGGGAAACTCTTT. The encoded protein is CATWDGPRRGKLF.